The next 15 T cell receptor beta chains were all read from a single sample in a study of spatial heterogeneity in lung cancer. As for time point: sample taken at primary tumor resection. Using its own MiXCR run on the 5' RACE reads, TCRdb lists one record per CDR3 protein. This table has 30,000 to 40,000 distinct CDR3 sequences, around 3.1% appearing once. The material was normal lung tissue next to the tumor, obtained at surgery. The source is a male donor with early-stage non-small cell lung cancer.

This clonotype is medium-sized. The V and J genes are TRBV20-1 and TRBJ1-2, with D possibly TRBD1 on 5 matching bases. The ends were cut back, 2 bases at V and 4 bases at J, with 11 bases in the middle. CDR1 and CDR2 from the germline V gene are DFQATT and SNEGSKA (reference sequence). The CDR3 contains 13 residues. The CDR3 nucleotides read TGCAGTGCTAGACCTAACAGGCCCTATGGCTACACCTTC. Translation: CSARPNRPYGYTF.

V and J are TRBV7-8 and TRBJ1-3, with D perhaps TRBD1 (5 bases). Germline V CDR1 and CDR2: SGHVS, FQNEAQ. V was clipped by 4 bases and J by 2 bases, with 18 bases between them. The CDR3 covers 17 residues. In DNA form, the CDR3 reads TGTGCCAGCAGCTCCCGTGCTCCCAGGGAGACTGGAAACACCATATATTTT. This translates into CASSSRAPRETGNTIYF.

The chain has TRBV7-9 and TRBJ2-5, with a weak D call TRBD1 (5 bases). This CDR3 has 13 amino acids. Trimming shortened V by 3 bases and J by 4 bases, and 9 bases separated the two germline ends. The germline CDR1 and CDR2 sequences are SEHNR and FQNEAQ (reference sequence). In DNA form, the CDR3 reads TGTGCCAGCAGCTTCCCAGGGCTAGAGACCCAGTACTTC. Encoded protein: CASSFPGLETQYF.

This clonotype has a count of ten or more. The chain uses TRBV28 and TRBJ2-2, with TRBD1 as a possible D gene (5 bases). Trimming pared 7 bases from V and 3 bases from J, leaving 12 bases between. This CDR3 region has 14 residues. Germline V gene sequence: CDR1 MDHEN, CDR2 SYDVKM. The CDR3, as DNA: TGTGCCAGCAACCTACAAGGGGACACCGGGGAGCTGTTTTTT. Translated: CASNLQGDTGELFF.

Note on this clonotype: With a much larger clone just one base away, this may be a read error. The gene calls are TRBV30 and TRBJ1-1; the D is unclear. The germline gives CDR1 GTSNPN, CDR2 SVGIG (reference sequence). The CDR3 sequence is 14 residues long. CDR3 DNA: TGTGCCAGGAGCCTAACGGAGGGTAAGGCTGAAGCTTTCTTT. Translating it yields CARSLTEGKAEAFF.

This clonotype was detected many times. This rearrangement joins TRBV7-2 to TRBJ1-2; 7 bases match TRBD1. Germline V lookup: CDR1 SGHTA, CDR2 FQGNSA. V trimming: 6 bases; J trimming: 4 bases; junction bases outside the gene matches: 8. There are 14 residues in the CDR3. The CDR3 DNA follows: TGTGCCAGCAGTTCTAATACAGGGGCCTATGGCTACACCTTC. Residues: CASSSNTGAYGYTF.

This clonotype appeared many times. The chain has TRBV28 and TRBJ2-7, with a tentative D call TRBD1 (6 bases). Germline CDR1 and CDR2: MDHEN and SYDVKM. The CDR3 totals 13 residues. V shed 10 bases and J shed 3 bases, with 16 bases lying between them. The CDR3 loop reads CAITQGGNYEQYF. The CDR3 nucleotides read TGTGCCATCACACAGGGTGGAAACTACGAGCAGTACTTC.

This clonotype was counted many times. The J gene is TRBJ2-7, the V gene TRBV7-9; D is unresolved. The CDR3 extends over 12 amino acids. The germline CDR1 and CDR2 sequences are SEHNR and FQNEAQ (reference sequence). Trimming stripped 5 bases from V and 3 bases from J, with 8 bases between. This CDR3 reads CASSRVGYEQYF. CDR3 nucleotides: TGTGCCAGCAGCCGGGTGGGCTACGAGCAGTACTTC.

This clonotype was detected ten times or more. The DNA for the CDR3 is TGTGCCAGCAGCTTAGTCAGCGGGGGGGCGAAGACCCAGTACTTC. It specifies CASSLVSGGAKTQYF. This chain joins TRBV7-2 and TRBJ2-5; TRBD2 matches at 10 bases. J lost 6 bases, V lost 1 base, and 5 bases had no gene match. This CDR3 is built from 15 residues. Germline CDR1 SGHTA, CDR2 FQGNSA.

This sequence joins TRBV11-2 and TRBJ2-7, with 8 bases lining up with TRBD2. The CDR3 covers 15 residues. J gave up 6 bases and V 5 bases, and 12 bases lay outside the gene matches. The germline V gene has CDR1 SGHAT and CDR2 FQNNGV. CDR3 in DNA: TGTGCCAGCAGCCCCATCGGACTAGCTGAACGCGAGCAGTACTTC. Translating gives CASSPIGLAEREQYF.

This clonotype came up many times. The CDR3 DNA follows: TGTGCCAGCAGTTTCGGAACGCAGTATTTT. Amino acids: CASSFGTQYF. The chain has TRBV12-3 or TRBV12-4 and TRBJ2-3; unclear D gene. Trimming shortened V by 3 bases and J by 9 bases, and 4 bases separated the two germline ends. The CDR3 consists of 10 residues.

The sample holds many counts of this clonotype. The V call is TRBV2, the J call TRBJ2-7; no reliable D call. Per the germline V gene, CDR1 is SNHLY and CDR2 is FYNNEI. V was trimmed by 6 bases and J by 7 bases, leaving 13 bases between them. This CDR3 comprises 12 residues. CDR3 sequence reads: CASRGAGVEQYF. In DNA, the CDR3 is TGTGCCAGCAGAGGTGCAGGAGTGGAGCAGTACTTC. Full variable domain (remainder filled in from reference TRBV2 and TRBJ2-7): EPEVTQTPSHQVTQMGQEVILRCVPISNHLYFYWYRQILGQKVEFLVSFYNNEISEKSEIFDDQFSVERPDGSNFTLKIRSTKLEDSAMYFCASRGAGVEQYFGPGTRLTVT.

This clonotype was counted at least ten times. The rearrangement links TRBV4-1 to TRBJ1-4; D is uncertain. The length of the CDR3 is 12 residues. V was clipped by 5 bases and J by 5 bases, with 6 bases between them. The V gene's germline CDR1 is MGHRA and CDR2 YSYEKL. CDR3 sequence reads: CASSGGNEKLFF. CDR3 coding DNA: TGCGCCAGCAGCGGCGGGAATGAAAAACTGTTTTTT.

In DNA, the CDR3 is TGCAGTGCTAGAGCCTTGGATCTTAACTATGGCTACACCTTC. The encoded protein is CSARALDLNYGYTF. The chain uses TRBV20-1 and TRBJ1-2; D ambiguous. The CDR3 consists of 14 residues. V shed 1 base and J shed 1 base, with 10 bases lying between them. Germline-derived CDR1 and CDR2 are DFQATT and SNEGSKA (reference sequence).

This clonotype appeared many times. The rearrangement links TRBV20-1 to TRBJ2-2; D perhaps matches TRBD2 (6 bases). CDR3 length: 15 residues. V lost 2 bases and J lost 0, with 10 bases in between. The germline V gene has CDR1 DFQATT and CDR2 SNEGSKA (reference sequence). CDR3 loop: CSARFGGANTGELFF. CDR3 bases: TGCAGTGCTAGATTTGGCGGGGCGAACACCGGGGAGCTGTTTTTT.